This T cell receptor beta chain was obtained from a study of tumor and adjacent non-tumor tissue in lung cancer. This CDR3 has 13 amino acids. With 2 bases removed from V and 9 bases from J, the gap between germline ends came to 12 bases. Per germline, CDR1 MNHNS and CDR2 SASEGT. This sample's RNA came from whole unsorted tissue. TCRbeta libraries were built with three rounds of nested PCR, modified from ARM-PCR. TCRdb redid the calling of the multiplex PCR reads with MiXCR, one entry per CDR3 protein. This table has over 100,000 distinct CDR3 sequences, approximately 82% appearing once. With respect to this clonotype: A much larger clone is a single base away; this may be a read error.

The gene calls are TRBV6-1 and TRBJ2-3; D gene uncertain. Sequenced material: lung tumor tissue. This TCR was sampled from a woman in her sixties or seventies with non-small cell lung cancer. The CDR3 DNA sequence: TGTGCCAGCAGTGAAACCACCGCCGGGACGCAGTATTTT. It translates to CASSETTAGTQYF.